The 2 T cell receptor beta chains given below trace back to one sample, sequenced in a study of cytotoxic CD8 clonotypes in ibrutinib-treated CLL. Produced via immunoSEQ multiplex PCR; TCRdb's table is partial and in-frame only. The sample lists over 250,000 clones; 65% to 85% were seen once. The starting material was PBMCs, obtained at disease progression, from a patient treated with ibrutinib. The receptors come from a human donor with chronic lymphocytic leukemia.

This rearrangement joins TRBV25-1 to TRBJ2-3, with 8 bases aligning to TRBD2. The CDR3 spans 14 residues. CDR1 MGHDK and CDR2 SYGVNS come from the germline V gene. With 8 bases clipped from V and 0 bases from J, the junction kept 4 bases outside the gene matches. The CDR3 DNA reads as TGTGCCAGCGCGACTAGCGAAAGCACAGATACGCAGTATTTT. Translated: CASATSESTDTQYF. The full variable domain, its missing parts supplied by reference TRBV25-1 and TRBJ2-3, is EADIYQTPRYLVIGTGKKITLECSQTMGHDKMYWYQQDPGMELHLIHYSYGVNSTEKGDLSSESTVSRIRTEHFPLTLESARPSHTSQYLCASATSESTDTQYFGPGTRLTVL.

The V gene is TRBV2, the J gene TRBJ2-1; maybe TRBD1 (6 bases). The CDR3 extends over 13 amino acids. Per the germline V gene, CDR1 is SNHLY and CDR2 is FYNNEI. V gave up 8 bases and J gave up 0 bases, with 8 bases separating them. CDR3 loop: CASDRTSYNEQFF. In DNA form, the CDR3 reads TGTGCCAGCGACAGGACCTCCTACAATGAGCAGTTCTTC.